These 18 T cell receptor beta chains originate from one sample sequenced in a study of cytomegalovirus exposure and HLA in healthy donors. The PCR contained 60 Vbeta and 13 Jbeta primers. This table comes from immunoSEQ multiplex PCR, and its TCRdb copy is limited to in-frame clones, with some not included. The top ten hold roughly an eighth of the sample, which has about 150,000 clones, around 80% seen once. The sample was PBMCs. All receptors come from a woman between 35 and 50 years old in good health and CMV-seronegative.

This clone was seen more than once but under ten times. The CDR3 nucleotides read TGTGCCAGCAGTTTATTGGGTCAGGGGGAAAGCTATGGCTACACCTTC. Amino acid sequence: CASSLLGQGESYGYTF. V and J are TRBV27 and TRBJ1-2, with TRBD1 identical over 7 bases. There are 16 residues in the CDR3. The germline V gene has CDR1 MNHEY and CDR2 SMNVEV (reference sequence). V trimming: 1 base; J trimming: 4 bases; junction bases outside the gene matches: 9.

The chain uses TRBV5-1 and TRBJ1-2; maybe TRBD1 (5 bases). The CDR3 runs to 18 residues. CDR1 is SGHRS, CDR2 YFSETQ, per germline. Deletions cut 0 bases from V and 4 bases from J, with 22 bases between. As DNA, the CDR3 is TGCGCCAGCAGCTTGGCCCTACCGCCCAGGGAGGGGCTCTATGGCTACACCTTC. Its protein is CASSLALPPREGLYGYTF. Looking up the rest from reference TRBV5-1 and TRBJ1-2 gives the full variable domain: KAGVTQTPRYLIKTRGQQVTLSCSPISGHRSVSWYQQTPGQGLQFLFEYFSETQRNKGNFPGRFSGRQFSNSRSEMNVSTLELGDSALYLCASSLALPPREGLYGYTFGSGTRLTVV.

This clone was observed a few times. The rearrangement links TRBV7-2 to TRBJ2-3; D call uncertain. The CDR3 sequence is 12 residues long. The V gene lost 4 bases and the J gene lost 2 bases, with 4 bases spanning the gap. CDR1 SGHTA and CDR2 FQGNSA come from the germline V gene. The CDR3 nucleotides are TGTGCCAGCAGCTCCCTCACAGATACGCAGTATTTT. This translates into CASSSLTDTQYF.

The chain uses TRBV11-2 and TRBJ2-1; D gene ambiguous. Germline CDR1 reads SGHAT; CDR2 reads FQNNGV. This CDR3 has 11 residues. Trimming took 3 bases from V and 7 from J, leaving 4 bases between them. This CDR3 is CASSFLNEQFF. The DNA for the CDR3 is TGTGCCAGCAGCTTCCTTAATGAGCAGTTCTTC.

This chain uses TRBV4-3 with TRBJ2-7; tentative D call: TRBD1 (5 bases). V lost 0 bases and J lost 7, with 10 bases in between. The germline V gene encodes CDR1 LGHNA and CDR2 YSLEER. The CDR3 is 13 residues long. The CDR3 loop reads CASSQDPRAEQYF. CDR3 DNA: TGCGCCAGCAGCCAAGATCCCAGGGCTGAGCAGTACTTC.

The gene calls are TRBV5-1 and TRBJ2-3; 7 bases agree with TRBD2. Germline V gene data show CDR1 as SGHRS and CDR2 as YFSETQ. The CDR3 runs 15 residues. Losses at the gene ends were 4 bases for V and 4 bases for J; bases not matched to a gene: 9. The CDR3, as DNA: TGCGCCAGCAGCCCTGGCGCGGGGGAGGCAGATACGCAGTATTTT. Residues: CASSPGAGEADTQYF.

The chain recombines TRBV4-1 with TRBJ1-4, with TRBD1 matching over 7 bases. Trimming took 3 bases from V and 5 from J; bases not matched to a gene: 12. In germline, CDR1 is MGHRA, CDR2 YSYEKL. The CDR3 extends over 17 amino acids. The CDR3 spells CASSHSPPRGTNEKLFF. The CDR3 DNA is TGCGCCAGCAGCCATTCCCCACCCAGGGGGACGAATGAAAAACTGTTTTTT.

The V and J genes are TRBV19 and TRBJ2-6; maybe TRBD1 (6 bases). Trimming pared 7 bases from V and 4 bases from J, leaving 11 bases between. In germline, CDR1 is LNHDA, CDR2 SQIVND (reference sequence). The length of the CDR3 is 14 residues. CDR3 bases: TGTGCCAGTAACTCCGGGACAGGGGCCAACGTCCTGACTTTC. Translated: CASNSGTGANVLTF. Full variable domain (outside the CDR3, taken from reference TRBV19 and TRBJ2-6): DGGITQSPKYLFRKEGQNVTLSCEQNLNHDAMYWYRQDPGQGLRLIYYSQIVNDFQKGDIAEGYSVSREKKESFPLTVTSAQKNPTAFYLCASNSGTGANVLTFGAGSRLTVL.

This clone was seen only once. A read error may account for a junction end that differs from germline. The J gene is TRBJ2-1, the V gene TRBV10-3, with D tentatively TRBD2 (7 bases). This CDR3 has 12 amino acids. Per the germline V gene, CDR1 is ENHRY and CDR2 is SYGVKD. The CDR3 loop reads CAISEREDSRIF. The CDR3 DNA follows: TGTGCCATCAGTGAACGGGAGGACAGCCGGATCTTC.

The genes are TRBV5-1 and TRBJ2-2, with 7 positions matching TRBD1. The germline V gene has CDR1 SGHRS and CDR2 YFSETQ. This CDR3 spans 16 amino acids. V shed 0 bases and J 4 bases; nucleotides not matched to a gene: 6. The CDR3 spells CASSLEGALGTGELFF. CDR3 DNA sequence: TGCGCCAGCAGCTTGGAGGGGGCTCTCGGCACCGGGGAGCTGTTTTTT.

This chain links TRBV4-2 with TRBJ2-5; 12 nucleotides match TRBD2. The germline V gene has CDR1 LGHNA and CDR2 YNFKEQ. The CDR3 has 17 amino acids. V shed 1 base, J shed 2 bases, and the junction held 5 bases outside the gene matches. This CDR3 reads CASSQGLAGGLQETQYF. The CDR3 DNA sequence: TGTGCCAGCAGCCAAGGGCTAGCGGGGGGGTTACAAGAGACCCAGTACTTC.

This sequence joins TRBV6-6 and TRBJ1-2, with D maybe TRBD1 (5 bases). The V gene lost 1 base and the J gene lost 4 bases, with 16 bases spanning the gap. Germline CDR1 MNHNY, CDR2 SVGAGI (reference sequence). The CDR3 runs to 16 residues. The CDR3 protein is CASSYLGRPGGYGYTF. The CDR3 coding sequence is TGTGCCAGCAGTTACTTGGGGAGACCGGGGGGCTATGGCTACACCTTC.

The chain couples TRBV7-9 to TRBJ2-3; TRBD2 matches 13 bases. V lost 1 base and J lost 4; bases outside the gene matches: 5. In germline, CDR1 is SEHNR, CDR2 FQNEAQ (reference sequence). There are 17 residues in the CDR3. The CDR3 is CASSLVVGTSGADTQYF. In nucleotides, the CDR3 is TGTGCCAGCAGCTTAGTGGTTGGGACTAGCGGGGCAGATACGCAGTATTTT.

The rearrangement uses TRBV29-1 and TRBJ2-7, with 9 bases lining up with TRBD1. Germline V gives CDR1 SQVTM, CDR2 ANQGSEA. This CDR3 has 13 amino acids. Losses at the gene ends were 5 bases for V and 6 bases for J; bases not matched to a gene: 8. CDR3 region: CSVPGTGLLEQYF. The CDR3 coding sequence is TGCAGCGTTCCCGGGACAGGGCTACTCGAGCAGTACTTC.

The genes are TRBV10-2 and TRBJ1-2; 8 bases line up with TRBD1. This CDR3 comprises 16 residues. The V gene end was trimmed by 7 bases and the J gene end by 6 bases; junction bases not matched to a gene: 16. Germline loops: CDR1 WSHSY, CDR2 SAAADI. The DNA of the CDR3 is TGCGCCAGCACTGTCCAGGGGGCGCTCGGTGAGGATGGCTACACCTTC. Translated: CASTVQGALGEDGYTF.

CDR3 DNA: TGTGCCAGCAGTGAAACAGGGGGCATTTTGTATCAGCCCCAGCATTTT. Protein product: CASSETGGILYQPQHF. The chain uses TRBV28 and TRBJ1-5, with TRBD1 matching over 9 bases. J gave up 5 bases and V 5 bases, and 10 bases lay outside the gene matches. The CDR3 covers 16 residues. Germline lookup yields CDR1 MDHEN and CDR2 SYDVKM.

This chain connects TRBV4-1 to TRBJ2-5; D not resolved. The CDR3 consists of 14 residues. CDR1 and CDR2 from the germline V gene are MGHRA and YSYEKL. Trimming left V 2 bases short and J 5 bases short, with 12 bases between. For the CDR3, the DNA is TGCGCCAGCAGCCAACAGAGCCAGGATGAGACCCAGTACTTC. Its translation is CASSQQSQDETQYF.

The chain uses TRBV6-4 and TRBJ2-3; 13 nucleotides agree with TRBD2. The CDR3 is 15 residues long. V dropped 6 bases and J dropped 4; count of bases not matched to a gene: 4. CDR1 and CDR2 (germline): MRHNA, SNTAGT. The CDR3: CASSPTSGGADTQYF. The CDR3 nucleotides are TGTGCCAGCAGCCCCACTAGCGGGGGGGCAGATACGCAGTATTTT.